Listed here are 14 T cell receptor beta chains from one sample, sequenced in a study of regulatory T cells in long-lasting Graves disease. The authors built TCR beta libraries using iRepertoire HTBI primers and Arm-PCR of CDR3 regions. TCRdb redid the calling of the multiplex PCR reads with MiXCR, one entry per CDR3 protein. The repertoire consists of around 330,000 distinct CDR3 sequences, with 18% occurring once and the leading ten covering more than 35%. Time point reported: newly diagnosed GD, antithyroid drugs for less than 3 months. Isolated PBMC RNA provided the starting material for the TCR library. This material consisted of peripheral blood mononuclear cells (PBMCs), taken at new diagnosis, from a patient treated with antithyroid drugs. The source is a female donor with Graves disease.

This clonotype was observed a handful of times. The chain couples TRBV12-3 or TRBV12-4 to TRBJ1-1; possibly TRBD1 for D (6 bases). V was cut by 6 bases and J by 0 bases, with 11 bases left in between. The CDR3 is made up of 14 amino acids. In DNA form, the CDR3 reads TGTGCCAGCAGGCGGCCAGGGGTGAACACTGAAGCTTTCTTT. Its translation: CASRRPGVNTEAFF.

This clonotype was observed at least ten times. The V gene is TRBV28, the J gene TRBJ2-1, with 8 bases fitting TRBD1. Per germline, CDR1 MDHEN and CDR2 SYDVKM. The CDR3 has 13 amino acids. V lost 3 bases and J lost 9; bases outside the gene matches: 4. CDR3 amino acids: CASSFGGTGEQFF. DNA of the CDR3: TGTGCCAGCAGTTTTGGGGGGACAGGTGAGCAGTTCTTC.

This clonotype was detected a few times. J is TRBJ2-1 and V is TRBV5-6, with 14 positions matching TRBD2. CDR3 length equals 19 residues. V was clipped by 7 bases and J by 8 bases; unmatched bases: 20. Looked up from germline, CDR1 is SGHDT and CDR2 is YYEEEE. CDR3 DNA: TGTGCCAGCGATAGCTTATCAGGTGAGGGACTAGCGGGAGTTGATGAGCAGTTCTTC. This encodes CASDSLSGEGLAGVDEQFF.

This clonotype was counted many times. The chain recombines TRBV18 with TRBJ1-2; possible D gene TRBD1, 5 bases. Trimming pared 4 bases from V and 5 bases from J, leaving 17 bases between. The CDR3 consists of 15 residues. Per the germline V gene, CDR1 is KGHSH and CDR2 is LQKENI. CDR3 in amino acids: CASSHRRDSGYGYTF. The CDR3 DNA reads as TGTGCCAGCTCACACCGCCGCGACAGCGGGTATGGCTACACCTTC.

In DNA form, the CDR3 reads TGTGCCAGCAGTGATCAAGCGGGAGGTCCCGATGAGCAGTTCTTC. It specifies CASSDQAGGPDEQFF. The V call is TRBV6-4, the J call TRBJ2-1, with TRBD2 matching 9 bases. J gave up 8 bases and V 3 bases, and 8 bases lay outside the gene matches. The CDR3 is made up of 15 amino acids. Germline V lookup: CDR1 MRHNA, CDR2 SNTAGT.

This clonotype appeared many times. The J gene is TRBJ2-5, the V gene TRBV28, with no clear D. The CDR3 is 16 residues long. Trimming cost V 4 bases and J 3 bases, with 18 bases left between them. CDR1 and CDR2 from the germline V gene are MDHEN and SYDVKM. The chain's CDR3 is CASSYTRPGKEETQYF. In DNA, the CDR3 is TGTGCCAGCAGTTACACACGCCCAGGAAAGGAAGAGACCCAGTACTTC.

This clonotype has at least ten counts. The gene calls are TRBV13 and TRBJ1-1, with D possibly being TRBD1 (5 bases). CDR3 length equals 18 residues. Germline CDR1 PRHDT, CDR2 FYEKMQ (reference sequence). With 4 bases removed from V and 10 bases from J, the gap between germline ends came to 31 bases. DNA of the CDR3: TGTGCCAGCAGCTCCACCCCGCGAACAGGCGGGACCCAAATGAGAGCTTTCTTT. This encodes CASSSTPRTGGTQMRAFF.

This clonotype was detected ten times or more. J is TRBJ2-1 and V is TRBV19; D is unclear. This CDR3 contains 15 residues. The V end lost 7 bases, the J end lost 0 bases, and 13 bases lay between the germline ends. Germline V gene sequence: CDR1 LNHDA, CDR2 SQIVND (reference sequence). The CDR3 coding sequence is TGTGCCAGTACCCTGACCAGGAGCTCCTACAATGAGCAGTTCTTC. This sequence encodes CASTLTRSSYNEQFF.

Of note for this clonotype: It may be a read error: a sequence one base away is much more abundant. The chain uses TRBV6-2 or TRBV6-3 and TRBJ1-6, with unresolved D. The CDR3 extends over 15 amino acids. The V end was cut by 7 bases, the J end by 9 bases, with 19 bases between. Germline V lookup: CDR1 MNHEY, CDR2 SVGEGT. CDR3 nucleotides: TGTGCCAGCAAACAAAAAGCCTCAGGATTTTCACCCCTCCACTTT. This gives the protein CASKQKASGFSPLHF.

This clonotype appeared a few times. Only one base separates this from a far larger clonotype, so it likely reflects a read error. V is TRBV27 and J is TRBJ2-1, with TRBD2 identical over 15 bases. The end of the DNA is better explained by TRBJ2-5, so the J call may be wrong. This CDR3 has 16 residues. Germline V gene data show CDR1 as MNHEY and CDR2 as SMNVEV (reference sequence). The CDR3 sequence is CASSSGLAGGQEAQYF. The CDR3 DNA follows: TGTGCCAGCAGCTCCGGACTAGCGGGAGGGCAAGAGGCCCAGTACTTC.

This clonotype was seen at least ten times. The gene calls are TRBV3-1 and TRBJ2-5; the D gene is possibly TRBD2 (6 bases). Germline loops: CDR1 LGHDT, CDR2 YNNKEL (reference sequence). Trimming removed 5 bases at V and 5 bases at J, with 21 bases between. CDR3 length: 16 amino acids. The CDR3 sequence is CASSGGLAGNSETQYF. In DNA, the CDR3 is TGTGCCAGCAGCGGAGGGCTAGCAGGGAACTCGGAGACCCAGTACTTC.

This clonotype was detected ten times or more. The V and J genes are TRBV2 and TRBJ2-4, with 7 bases that match TRBD1. This CDR3 has 14 residues. With 2 bases clipped from V and 6 bases from J, the junction kept 4 bases outside the gene matches. Germline V gene data show CDR1 as SNHLY and CDR2 as FYNNEI. CDR3 DNA sequence: TGTGCCAGCAGTGAAATGACAGGGATAAACATTCAGTACTTC. Translating it yields CASSEMTGINIQYF.

This clonotype was seen repeatedly, ten times or more. The J gene is TRBJ2-7, the V gene TRBV10-1; no clear D gene. The CDR3 runs to 12 residues. Trimming took off 6 bases at V and 6 bases at J, with 12 bases between the two ends. CDR1 and CDR2 (germline): WNHNN, SYGVQD (reference sequence). For the CDR3, the DNA is TGCGCCAGCAGCGCGAATCTGGGCGAGCAGTACTTC. The encoded protein is CASSANLGEQYF.

This clonotype was counted a few times. V is TRBV24-1 and J is TRBJ2-3, with D possibly TRBD2 on 6 matching bases. This CDR3 has 15 residues. The V and J ends lost 5 bases and 6 bases respectively, with 17 bases between them. In germline, CDR1 is KGHDR, CDR2 SFDVKD. The CDR3 coding sequence is TGTGCCACCAGTGTGGGGGGAGCCATCAGGGATACGCAGTATTTT. Protein product: CATSVGGAIRDTQYF.